This TCR beta chain was retrieved from a study of PD-1 blockade in classical Hodgkin lymphoma. All patients relapsed after autologous stem cell transplantation, and brentuximab vedotin exposure varied. TCRdb's table, derived via immunoSEQ multiplex PCR, lists solely in-frame clones and lacks some. The table shows about 19,000 clones, with about 81% occurring only once. Study-wide findings and caveats: Reports described newly diagnosed patients as having lower baseline TCR diversity than healthy donors.

Points on this clone: Its antigen is not known.

This CDR3 has 13 amino acids. Germline V CDR1 and CDR2: LNHDA, SQIVND (reference sequence). Deletions cut 0 bases from V and 6 bases from J, with 6 bases between. Sequenced here: peripheral blood mononuclear cells (PBMCs), sampled at baseline. The TCR originated in a human donor with classical Hodgkin lymphoma. The rearrangement uses TRBV19 and TRBJ2-1, with D hard to call. CDR3 nucleotides: TGTGCCAGTAGTATAGAGACTGGCAATGAGCAGTTCTTC. Protein: CASSIETGNEQFF.